This entry lists 19 T cell receptor beta chains sequenced from one sample in a study of cytomegalovirus exposure and HLA in healthy donors. Vbeta (60) and Jbeta (13) primers were used in the PCR. Clones were read by immunoSEQ multiplex PCR, and TCRdb kept only the in-frame ones, dropping some. The repertoire holds approximately 210,000 clones, with over 80% as singletons. Sequencing was done on a sample of PBMCs. All receptors derive from a woman in her forties or fifties in good health and CMV-seropositive.

The chain is built from TRBV5-8 and TRBJ1-1; D is uncertain. Trimming left V 1 base short and J 1 base short, with 8 bases between. This CDR3 comprises 14 residues. Per the germline V gene, CDR1 is SGHTS and CDR2 is YDEGEE. In DNA form, the CDR3 reads TGTGCCAGCAGCTTGTGGGCCGGGAACACTGAAGCTTTCTTT. It yields the protein CASSLWAGNTEAFF.

This clone was picked up a small number of times. The V gene is TRBV6-5, the J gene TRBJ1-1; D possibly corresponds to TRBD1 (6 bases). This CDR3 comprises 14 residues. V gave up 4 bases and J gave up 4 bases, with 13 bases separating them. Germline CDR1 and CDR2: MNHEY and SVGAGI. The CDR3 here is CASSSKIGGTEAFF. In nucleotides, the CDR3 is TGTGCCAGCAGTTCCAAAATAGGGGGCACTGAAGCTTTCTTT.

The chain couples TRBV18 to TRBJ1-2; the match to TRBD1 covers 7 bases. This CDR3 is 13 amino acids long. V lost 2 bases and J lost 4; bases outside the gene matches: 1. Germline V CDR1 and CDR2: KGHSH, LQKENI. This CDR3 is CASSPGTAYGYTF. CDR3 sequence (DNA): TGTGCCAGCTCACCAGGGACAGCCTATGGCTACACCTTC. The variable domain in full, with the rest retrieved from reference TRBV18 and TRBJ1-2, is NAGVMQNPRHLVRRRGQEARLRCSPMKGHSHVYWYRQLPEEGLKFMVYLQKENIIDESGMPKERFSAEFPKEGPSILRIQQVVRGDSAAYFCASSPGTAYGYTFGSGTRLTVV.

CDR3 protein: CASSLVSPLTGSPLHF. CDR3 DNA: TGTGCCAGCAGCTTAGTTTCCCCCCTGACAGGTTCACCCCTCCACTTT. V is TRBV7-2 and J is TRBJ1-6; D may be TRBD1 (6 bases). Per germline, CDR1 SGHTA and CDR2 FQGNSA. Trimming left V 1 base short and J 9 bases short, with 16 bases between. This CDR3 contains 16 residues.

This chain joins TRBV6-1 and TRBJ1-1; TRBD1 matches 7 bases. Germline-derived CDR1 and CDR2 are MNHNS and SASEGT. The CDR3 spans 15 residues. V lost 3 bases and J lost 3; bases outside the gene matches: 7. Written as DNA, the CDR3 is TGTGCCAGCAGTGAGCGGTCAGGGGGATACACTGAAGCTTTCTTT. Its translation: CASSERSGGYTEAFF.

V and J are TRBV6-6 and TRBJ1-2; perhaps TRBD1 as D (5 bases). Between the trimmed V and J ends, which lost 6 bases and 12 bases, there was a span of 17 bases. In germline, CDR1 is MNHNY, CDR2 SVGAGI (reference sequence). The CDR3 totals 12 residues. The CDR3: CASRGTGGENTF. For the CDR3, the DNA is TGTGCCAGCAGGGGGACCGGGGGGGAGAACACCTTC.

This CDR3 reads CASSLGTQVRGAGELFF. In DNA, the CDR3 is TGCGCCAGCAGCTTGGGAACCCAGGTCAGGGGGGCCGGGGAGCTGTTTTTT. The chain carries TRBV5-1 and TRBJ2-2; D is possibly TRBD1 (7 bases). The germline V and J ends were trimmed by 0 bases and 6 bases, with 18 bases remaining between them. Germline lookup yields CDR1 SGHRS and CDR2 YFSETQ. This CDR3 is built from 17 residues.

The chain combines TRBV5-4 with TRBJ2-1; 7 bases align to TRBD2. CDR3 length: 17 amino acids. After removal of 2 bases from V and 0 bases from J, the junction contained 8 bases not matched to a gene. Germline CDR1 is SGHNT and CDR2 is YYREEE (reference sequence). The CDR3 DNA reads TGTGCCAGCAGCTTTGGGGGGGTAGGAAACTCCTACAATGAGCAGTTCTTC. Protein: CASSFGGVGNSYNEQFF.

This chain links TRBV7-3 with TRBJ2-5, with a weak D call TRBD2 (5 bases). The V gene lost 5 bases and the J gene lost 6 bases, with 13 bases spanning the gap. Germline loops: CDR1 SGHTA, CDR2 FQGTGA. This CDR3 region has 13 residues. The CDR3, as DNA: TGTGCCAGCAGCGTCAGCGGTCCTCAGACCCAGTACTTC. Translating it yields CASSVSGPQTQYF. Full variable domain (rest looked up from reference TRBV7-3 and TRBJ2-5): GAGVSQTPSNKVTEKGKYVELRCDPISGHTALYWYRQSLGQGPEFLIYFQGTGAADDSGLPNDRFFAVRPEGSVSTLKIQRTERGDSAVYLCASSVSGPQTQYFGPGTRLLVL.

The chain recombines TRBV18 with TRBJ1-2; D unclear. The CDR3 extends over 14 amino acids. Germline V gene sequence: CDR1 KGHSH, CDR2 LQKENI. Trimming shortened V by 5 bases and J by 6 bases, and 16 bases separated the two germline ends. CDR3: CASSKRDPSDGYTF. The CDR3 DNA reads as TGTGCCAGCTCAAAGAGGGATCCCAGTGATGGCTACACCTTC.

The rearrangement links TRBV6-5 to TRBJ1-1; 9 nucleotides agree with TRBD1. V lost 7 bases to trimming and J lost 0 bases; unmatched junction nucleotides: 6. Germline lookup yields CDR1 MNHEY and CDR2 SVGAGI. The CDR3 contains 15 residues. The CDR3, as DNA: TGTGCCAGCACCCAACAGGGGGCCATGAACACTGAAGCTTTCTTT. Translating gives CASTQQGAMNTEAFF.

The chain uses TRBV5-1 and TRBJ2-5, with 7 bases identical to TRBD1. The CDR3 extends over 14 amino acids. V shed 4 bases, J shed 0 bases, and the junction held 3 bases outside the gene matches. Germline CDR1 SGHRS, CDR2 YFSETQ. CDR3 region: CASSVTGDQETQYF. CDR3 nucleotides: TGCGCCAGCAGCGTCACAGGGGACCAAGAGACCCAGTACTTC.

The count of this clone is one. The J gene is TRBJ1-1, the V gene TRBV5-1, with D tentatively TRBD1 (6 bases). V was trimmed by 4 bases and J by 3 bases, leaving 10 bases between them. This CDR3 is 13 amino acids long. Germline V gives CDR1 SGHRS, CDR2 YFSETQ. The CDR3, as DNA: TGCGCCAGCAGCGCTAACAGGGACACTGAAGCTTTCTTT. Translated: CASSANRDTEAFF.

This clone was observed a few times. The chain couples TRBV7-6 to TRBJ1-5; D ambiguous. This CDR3 has 12 amino acids. Germline V gives CDR1 SGHVS, CDR2 FNYEAQ. The ends were cut back, 5 bases at V and 9 bases at J, with 11 bases in the middle. The CDR3 loop reads CASSRPEGPQHF. Written as DNA, the CDR3 is TGTGCCAGCAGCCGACCTGAGGGGCCCCAGCATTTT.

The CDR3 DNA follows: TGTGCCAGCAGCTTGGGCTTAGGGGCCAACACCGGGGAGCTGTTTTTT. Translated: CASSLGLGANTGELFF. This rearrangement joins TRBV5-5 to TRBJ2-2; D may be TRBD1 (5 bases). Germline-derived CDR1 and CDR2 are SGHKS and YYEKEE (reference sequence). V was pared by 0 bases and J by 2 bases, with 11 bases between. The CDR3 runs to 16 residues.

The chain is built from TRBV7-8 and TRBJ2-5, with a weak D call TRBD2 (6 bases). Germline V lookup: CDR1 SGHVS, CDR2 FQNEAQ. The ends were cut back, 5 bases at V and 5 bases at J, with 15 bases in the middle. The CDR3 covers 14 residues. The CDR3 DNA reads as TGTGCCAGCAGCCCCGGACTATCTATGGAGACCCAGTACTTC. Its protein is CASSPGLSMETQYF.

V is TRBV19 and J is TRBJ1-5, with D perhaps matching TRBD1 (6 bases). Germline V gene data show CDR1 as LNHDA and CDR2 as SQIVND (reference sequence). Trimming took 7 bases from V and 3 from J, leaving 13 bases between them. The CDR3 covers 14 residues. The CDR3 protein is CASKGVGSNQPQHF. CDR3 in DNA: TGTGCCAGTAAGGGGGTCGGTTCCAATCAGCCCCAGCATTTT.

V usage is TRBV2 and J usage is TRBJ2-7, with D possibly being TRBD1 (6 bases). This CDR3 has 16 amino acids. Germline CDR1 SNHLY, CDR2 FYNNEI. Trimming removed 6 bases at V and 4 bases at J, with 22 bases between. The CDR3 sequence is CASSENRDIGWYEQYF. CDR3 sequence (DNA): TGTGCCAGCAGCGAAAACCGGGACATCGGATGGTACGAGCAGTACTTC.

This chain uses TRBV7-9 with TRBJ2-5; perhaps TRBD2 as D (6 bases). Matching the DNA end better, TRBJ2-7 makes the J call doubtful. The length of the CDR3 is 17 residues. Germline-derived CDR1 and CDR2 are SEHNR and FQNEAQ (reference sequence). The CDR3 DNA sequence: TGTGCCAGCAGCTTAGCTCAAGCGGGTTCGGTATACTCCGAGCAGTACTTC. Translation gives CASSLAQAGSVYSEQYF.